This T cell receptor beta chain stems from a study of blood T cell repertoires in COVID-19. In the study overall: There were acute and convalescent COVID-19 samples, and they came from the United States, Italy and Spain. Sources were T cells, B-cell-depleted T cells, or PBMCs; the material itself was cDNA or gDNA.

Germline CDR1 reads SGHRS; CDR2 reads YFSETQ. V was cut by 0 bases and J by 7 bases, with 10 bases left in between. CDR3 length: 13 residues. Per the original methods: Scientists estimated how many nucleated cells there were by amplifying reference gene primers. Clones were read by immunoSEQ multiplex PCR, and TCRdb kept only the in-frame ones, dropping some. V, J and clone size were drawn from that table, and D and trimming were deduced from the DNA. The sample has 150,000 to 200,000 clones; roughly 86% are singletons. This clone was detected only once. This receptor was obtained from a man aged 70-80 years with acute or convalescent COVID-19. The chain carries TRBV5-1 and TRBJ1-1, with D perhaps TRBD1 (5 bases). Sequenced input: peripheral blood. The CDR3 DNA reads as TGCGCCAGCAGCTTGGACAGGCCTTTTGAAGCTTTCTTT. Translation gives CASSLDRPFEAFF.